This T cell receptor (beta chain) was retrieved from a study of T-cell reconstitution after alpha-beta-depleted transplantation in children. Using unique molecular identifiers, the investigators prepared the TCRbeta library. Each CDR3 protein is one row after TCRdb ran MiXCR on the PCR reads. The sample includes about 150,000 distinct CDR3 sequences, around 8.5% of them seen just once. V was cut by 2 bases and J by 3 bases, with 6 bases left in between. Germline V gene lookup returns CDR1 MNHNS and CDR2 SASEGT. This CDR3 contains 13 residues. This clonotype was detected many times. What it binds is not known. The study, taken as a whole, reports: Fresh T-cell production supplied most of the T-cell counts and diversity seen one year after transplant. Expanded graft clones, several hundred of them, were reportedly the source of alpha-beta T cells about two months after transplant. There were some patients whose high TCRbeta diversity at day 60 came from surviving recipient T cells and thymic progenitors.

This TCR derives from a female patient between 2 and 15 years old who had a stem cell transplant for congenital amegakaryocytic thrombocytopenia, so the T cells may come from the graft donor. V is TRBV6-1 and J is TRBJ2-3, with D possibly TRBD1 on 6 matching bases. The sequenced sample was PBMCs, mostly from graft donor cells, obtained 180 days after TCRalphabeta/CD19-depleted stem cell transplant. The CDR3 bases are TGTGCCAGCAGTGAACAGGGGACAGATACGCAGTATTTT. This codes for CASSEQGTDTQYF.